Each of the 12 T cell receptor beta chains below was sequenced from the same sample in a study of blood T cell repertoires in COVID-19. Measured with immunoSEQ multiplex PCR; TCRdb has only the in-frame clones, and not every one. The sample lists around 89,000 clones, more than 70% occurring once. The sequencing sample was made of peripheral blood. These receptors were obtained from a woman of 80 years or more with acute or convalescent COVID-19.

The chain uses TRBV3-1 (or the pseudogene TRBV3-2) and TRBJ1-5; no clear D gene. V was trimmed by 0 bases and J by 7 bases, leaving 7 bases between them. CDR3 length: 13 residues. CDR1 and CDR2 from the germline V gene are LGHDT and YNNKEL (reference sequence). The CDR3 region is CASSQDRRQPQHF. CDR3 nucleotides: TGTGCCAGCAGCCAAGATAGGAGGCAGCCCCAGCATTTT.

This clone was counted a single time. The chain is built from TRBV19 and TRBJ2-2; D perhaps matches TRBD2 (6 bases). Germline V CDR1 and CDR2: LNHDA, SQIVND (reference sequence). V lost 8 bases to trimming and J lost 2 bases, with 18 bases between them. The CDR3 covers 16 residues. CDR3 protein: CASVRIGTPNTGELFF. Written as DNA, the CDR3 is TGTGCCAGTGTTCGGATCGGGACTCCCAACACCGGGGAGCTGTTTTTT.

This clone came up a few times. The chain carries TRBV29-1 and TRBJ1-1, with D perhaps matching TRBD1 (5 bases). Between the trimmed V and J ends, which lost 7 bases and 1 base, there was a span of 13 bases. CDR3 length equals 13 residues. The germline V gene encodes CDR1 SQVTM and CDR2 ANQGSEA. The chain's CDR3 is CSAMQGSNTEAFF. CDR3 sequence (DNA): TGCAGCGCAATGCAGGGATCGAACACTGAAGCTTTCTTT. Full variable domain (missing parts from reference TRBV29-1 and TRBJ1-1): SAVISQKPSRDICQRGTSLTIQCQVDSQVTMMFWYRQQPGQSLTLIATANQGSEATYESGFVIDKFPISRPNLTFSTLTVSNMSPEDSSIYLCSAMQGSNTEAFFGQGTRLTVV.

V gene TRBV5-8 combines with J gene TRBJ1-1; D is possibly TRBD1 (5 bases). The germline V gene has CDR1 SGHTS and CDR2 YDEGEE. CDR3 length: 12 residues. The V end lost 3 bases, the J end lost 8 bases, and 11 bases lay between the germline ends. CDR3 sequence reads: CASSSQTDEAFF. In DNA, the CDR3 is TGTGCCAGCAGCTCTCAGACAGACGAAGCTTTCTTT.

V gene TRBV30 combines with J gene TRBJ1-2; 9 bases map to TRBD1. With 0 bases clipped from V and 8 bases from J, the junction kept 7 bases outside the gene matches. Germline V CDR1 and CDR2: GTSNPN, SVGIG (reference sequence). This CDR3 has 14 amino acids. This chain's CDR3 is CAWSVLGQGTGYTF. In DNA form, the CDR3 reads TGTGCCTGGAGTGTACTCGGACAGGGGACAGGCTACACCTTC.

The rearrangement joins TRBV3-1 (or the pseudogene TRBV3-2) to TRBJ1-6; TRBD1 might be the D (5 bases). Germline V gene sequence: CDR1 LGHDT, CDR2 YNNKEL (reference sequence). With 3 bases removed from V and 10 bases from J, the gap between germline ends came to 7 bases. There are 12 residues in the CDR3. This CDR3 is CASSQGRSPLHF. For the CDR3, the DNA is TGTGCCAGCAGCCAGGGGCGATCACCCCTCCACTTT.

This clone was detected once. This chain links TRBV9 with TRBJ2-1, with D possibly matching TRBD2 (5 bases). The V and J ends lost 4 bases and 2 bases respectively, with 13 bases between them. Germline values: CDR1 SGDLS, CDR2 YYNGEE. CDR3 length: 15 residues. CDR3 sequence: CASSRDEGTYNEQFF. The CDR3 DNA reads TGTGCCAGCAGCCGTGATGAGGGAACCTACAATGAGCAGTTCTTC.

This clone has ten or more counts. The rearrangement joins TRBV4-1 to TRBJ1-5; TRBD1 agrees at 8 bases. This CDR3 contains 15 residues. The germline CDR1 and CDR2 sequences are MGHRA and YSYEKL. The J segment lost 6 bases and the V segment lost 0 bases, leaving 4 bases of the junction unmatched. The CDR3 reads CASSQDRGLGQPQHF. The CDR3 DNA reads as TGCGCCAGCAGCCAAGACAGGGGGCTCGGTCAGCCCCAGCATTTT.

The chain links TRBV30 to TRBJ2-1, with D perhaps matching TRBD2 (6 bases). The V end was cut by 4 bases, the J end by 4 bases, with 14 bases between. The CDR3 totals 14 residues. From germline, CDR1 is GTSNPN and CDR2 SVGIG (reference sequence). CDR3 protein: CAWMVAAHYNEQFF. CDR3 coding DNA: TGTGCCTGGATGGTAGCGGCACATTACAATGAGCAGTTCTTC.

This clone was detected only once. This rearrangement joins TRBV27 to TRBJ2-3; 7 bases map to TRBD2. Trimming at V came to 5 bases and at J to 4 bases, leaving 6 bases not matched to a gene. This CDR3 is built from 14 residues. Germline V gives CDR1 MNHEY, CDR2 SMNVEV (reference sequence). CDR3 in DNA: TGTGCCAGCAGTCTCGGGGGGTGGGCAGATACGCAGTATTTT. Translated: CASSLGGWADTQYF.

This clone was recorded only once. The chain recombines TRBV7-2 with TRBJ2-5; 11 bases agree with TRBD1. This CDR3 comprises 15 residues. CDR1 is SGHTA and CDR2 is FQGNSA in the germline V gene. The trim removed 5 bases at V and 2 bases at J, leaving 4 bases unmatched. The CDR3 loop reads CASSRDRGNQETQYF. For the CDR3, the DNA is TGTGCCAGCAGCCGGGACAGGGGGAATCAAGAGACCCAGTACTTC.

The rearrangement uses TRBV19 and TRBJ2-7; TRBD1 agrees at 11 bases. Germline trimming cut 4 bases from V and 0 bases from J; bases unmatched to any gene: 2. This CDR3 comprises 15 residues. The V gene's germline CDR1 is LNHDA and CDR2 SQIVND (reference sequence). The DNA of the CDR3 is TGTGCCAGTAGTACAGGGACAGGGGGCTCCTACGAGCAGTACTTC. Its protein product is CASSTGTGGSYEQYF.